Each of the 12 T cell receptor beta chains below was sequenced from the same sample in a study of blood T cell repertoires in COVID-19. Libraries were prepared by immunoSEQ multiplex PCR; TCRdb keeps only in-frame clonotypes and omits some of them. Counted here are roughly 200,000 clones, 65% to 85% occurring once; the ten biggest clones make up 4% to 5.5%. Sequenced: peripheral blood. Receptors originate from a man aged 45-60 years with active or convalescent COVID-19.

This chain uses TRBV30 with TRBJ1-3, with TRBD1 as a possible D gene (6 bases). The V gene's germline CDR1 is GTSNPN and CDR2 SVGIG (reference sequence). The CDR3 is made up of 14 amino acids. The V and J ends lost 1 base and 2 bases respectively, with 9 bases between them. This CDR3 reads CAWSAQGPGNTIYF. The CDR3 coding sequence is TGTGCCTGGAGTGCGCAGGGGCCTGGAAACACCATATATTTT.

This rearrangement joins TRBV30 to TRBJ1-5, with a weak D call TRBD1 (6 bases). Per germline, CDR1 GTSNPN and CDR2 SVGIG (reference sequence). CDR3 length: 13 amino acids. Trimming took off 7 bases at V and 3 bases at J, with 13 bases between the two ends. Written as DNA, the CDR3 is TGTGCCTACCGGACAGCTTCCAATCAGCCCCAGCATTTT. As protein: CAYRTASNQPQHF.

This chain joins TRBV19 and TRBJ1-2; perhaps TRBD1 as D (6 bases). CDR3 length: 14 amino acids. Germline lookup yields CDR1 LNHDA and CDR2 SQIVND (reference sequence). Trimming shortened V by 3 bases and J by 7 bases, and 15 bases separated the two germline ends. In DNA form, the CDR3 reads TGTGCCAGTAGTATTATACAGGGTTCAAGTGGCTACACCTTC. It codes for CASSIIQGSSGYTF.

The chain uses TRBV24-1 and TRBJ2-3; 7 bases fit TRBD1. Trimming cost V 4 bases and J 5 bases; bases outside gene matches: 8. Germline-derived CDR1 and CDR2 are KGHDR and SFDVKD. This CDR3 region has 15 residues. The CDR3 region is CATSEPRQGQDTQYF. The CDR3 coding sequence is TGTGCCACCAGTGAACCCCGACAGGGTCAAGATACGCAGTATTTT.

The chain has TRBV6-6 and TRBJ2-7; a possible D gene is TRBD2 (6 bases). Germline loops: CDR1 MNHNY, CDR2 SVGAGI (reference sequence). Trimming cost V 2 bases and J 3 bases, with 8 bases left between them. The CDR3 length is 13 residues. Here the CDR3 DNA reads TGTGCCAGCAGTTACGGGGGGAGCTACGAGCAGTACTTC. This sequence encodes CASSYGGSYEQYF.

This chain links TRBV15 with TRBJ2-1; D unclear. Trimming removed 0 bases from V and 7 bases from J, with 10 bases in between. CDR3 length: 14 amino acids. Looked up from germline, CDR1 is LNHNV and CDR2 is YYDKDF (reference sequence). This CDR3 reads CATSRDQARNEQFF. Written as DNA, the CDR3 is TGTGCCACCAGCAGAGATCAGGCCCGAAATGAGCAGTTCTTC.

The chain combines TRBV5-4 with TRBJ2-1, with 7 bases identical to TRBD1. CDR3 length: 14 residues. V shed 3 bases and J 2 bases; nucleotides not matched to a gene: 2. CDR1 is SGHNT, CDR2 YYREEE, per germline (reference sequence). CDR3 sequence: CASSSGQTYNEQFF. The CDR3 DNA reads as TGTGCCAGCAGCTCGGGACAGACCTACAATGAGCAGTTCTTC.

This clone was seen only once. CDR3 amino acids: CASSVPGLVYNSPLHF. As DNA, the CDR3 is TGTGCCAGCAGCGTACCGGGGTTGGTCTATAATTCACCCCTCCACTTT. The gene calls are TRBV9 and TRBJ1-6, with D uncertain. The CDR3 has 16 amino acids. Germline CDR1 SGDLS, CDR2 YYNGEE. With 1 base removed from V and 3 bases from J, the gap between germline ends came to 11 bases.

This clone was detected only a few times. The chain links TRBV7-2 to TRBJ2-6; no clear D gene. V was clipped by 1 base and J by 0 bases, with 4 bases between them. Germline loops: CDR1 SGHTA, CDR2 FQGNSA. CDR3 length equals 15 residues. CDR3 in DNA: TGTGCCAGCAGCTTAGACAACTCTGGGGCCAACGTCCTGACTTTC. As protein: CASSLDNSGANVLTF.

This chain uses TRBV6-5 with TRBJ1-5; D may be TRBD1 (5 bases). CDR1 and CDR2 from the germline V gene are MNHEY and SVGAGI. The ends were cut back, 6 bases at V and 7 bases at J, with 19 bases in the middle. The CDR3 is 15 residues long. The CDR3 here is CASSLIWGWEQPQHF. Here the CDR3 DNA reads TGTGCCAGCAGCCTTATTTGGGGCTGGGAACAGCCCCAGCATTTT.

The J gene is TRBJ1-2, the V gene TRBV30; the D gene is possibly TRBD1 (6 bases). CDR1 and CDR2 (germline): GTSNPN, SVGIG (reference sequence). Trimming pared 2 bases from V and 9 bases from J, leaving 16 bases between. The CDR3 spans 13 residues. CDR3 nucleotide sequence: TGTGCCTGGAGTCCCCTGTCAGGGGATAGCTACACCTTC. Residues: CAWSPLSGDSYTF.

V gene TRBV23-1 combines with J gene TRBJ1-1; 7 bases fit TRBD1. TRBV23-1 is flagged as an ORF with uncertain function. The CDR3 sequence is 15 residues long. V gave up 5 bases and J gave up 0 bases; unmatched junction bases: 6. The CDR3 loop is CASSDPDRVNTEAFF. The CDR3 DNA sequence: TGCGCCAGCAGTGATCCAGACAGGGTGAACACTGAAGCTTTCTTT.